This T cell receptor beta chain stems from a study of shared clonotypes between healthy human individuals. The CDR3 spans 12 residues. Germline lookup yields CDR1 MDHEN and CDR2 SYDVKM. V dropped 6 bases and J dropped 3 bases, with 9 bases sitting between them. This clone was detected only once. Here immunoSEQ multiplex PCR was the method, and the copy in TCRdb shows in-frame clones only, minus some. The sample shows some 2 million clones, approximately 95% of them seen only once. CD45RO-negative cells were positively selected for CCR7, leaving out terminally differentiated effector memory CD45RA+ cells.

This receptor was identified in a man younger than 35 in good health. Sequencing used naive CD8+ T cells sorted from blood. The chain recombines TRBV28 with TRBJ2-7, with D possibly being TRBD2 (5 bases). In DNA, the CDR3 is TGTGCCAGCAGCCGCCGGGGCTACGAGCAGTACTTC. It translates to CASSRRGYEQYF.